This passage covers 28 T cell receptor beta chains from one sample sequenced in a study of T cell changes during pregnancy in multiple sclerosis. Data came from immunoSEQ multiplex PCR; TCRdb stores just in-frame clones and leaves some out. The sample consists of tens of thousands of clones, more than 85% of them appearing once. Source: peripheral blood, taken in the first trimester of pregnancy. These receptors were taken from a female donor with multiple sclerosis, enrolled in a pregnancy study.

As to this clone: The DNA is omitted, as the CDR3 cannot be located on it reliably, and the CDR3 follows TCRdb's listing. V usage is TRBV7-6 and J usage is TRBJ2-2; the table gives TRBD2 as D, unverified against the DNA. The CDR3 contains 15 residues when both ends are counted. Germline V gene data show CDR1 as SGHVS and CDR2 as FNYEAQ. The CDR3 protein is CASSSSGTNTGELFF.

The chain couples TRBV18 to TRBJ1-3; D call uncertain. V was trimmed by 0 bases and J by 7 bases, leaving 13 bases between them. The CDR3 has 15 residues. CDR1 and CDR2 from the germline V gene are KGHSH and LQKENI. The DNA of the CDR3 is TGTGCCAGCTCACCACCCCTGGGTATGCGGAACACCATATATTTT. It codes for CASSPPLGMRNTIYF. The full variable domain, with the rest looked up from reference TRBV18 and TRBJ1-3, is NAGVMQNPRHLVRRRGQEARLRCSPMKGHSHVYWYRQLPEEGLKFMVYLQKENIIDESGMPKERFSAEFPKEGPSILRIQQVVRGDSAAYFCASSPPLGMRNTIYFGEGSWLTVV.

There are a few counts of this clone. The chain joins TRBV6-4 to TRBJ2-3; perhaps TRBD2 as D (5 bases). The germline gives CDR1 MRHNA, CDR2 SNTAGT. The CDR3 sequence is 15 residues long. Trimming took off 6 bases at V and 6 bases at J, with 19 bases between the two ends. CDR3 loop: CASSLHGERGDTQYF. CDR3 bases: TGTGCCAGCAGCCTCCATGGGGAGAGAGGGGATACGCAGTATTTT.

This clone was counted a single time. V usage is TRBV6-1 and J usage is TRBJ2-7; TRBD1 matches at 9 bases. The length of the CDR3 is 18 residues. CDR1 MNHNS and CDR2 SASEGT come from the germline V gene. After removal of 3 bases from V and 4 bases from J, the junction contained 16 bases not matched to a gene. CDR3: CASSDKNQGTGPWYEQYF. The CDR3 bases are TGTGCCAGCAGTGATAAAAACCAAGGGACAGGGCCCTGGTACGAGCAGTACTTC.

This chain connects TRBV28 to TRBJ1-4; D is unclear. The CDR3 is made up of 16 amino acids. V gave up 2 bases and J gave up 3 bases, with 13 bases separating them. The germline V gene encodes CDR1 MDHEN and CDR2 SYDVKM. The CDR3 spells CASSLQPGAANEKLFF. CDR3 DNA: TGTGCCAGCAGTTTACAACCGGGAGCGGCTAATGAAAAACTGTTTTTT.

This chain links TRBV14 with TRBJ2-5; 7 nucleotides line up with TRBD1. V was pared by 4 bases and J by 5 bases, with 10 bases of the junction left unmatched. Germline values: CDR1 SGHDN, CDR2 FVKESK. The CDR3 has 15 residues. The CDR3: CASSPDRVRRETQYF. The DNA for the CDR3 is TGTGCCAGCAGCCCCGACAGGGTACGGCGGGAGACCCAGTACTTC. Variable domain in full (rest from reference TRBV14 and TRBJ2-5): EAGVTQFPSHSVIEKGQTVTLRCDPISGHDNLYWYRRVMGKEIKFLLHFVKESKQDESGMPNNRFLAERTGGTYSTLKVQPAELEDSGVYFCASSPDRVRRETQYFGPGTRLLVL.

This clone was detected a few times. The chain carries TRBV29-1 and TRBJ2-7; the D gene is possibly TRBD2 (6 bases). CDR3 length equals 12 residues. The germline V and J ends were trimmed by 4 bases and 4 bases, with 11 bases remaining between them. CDR1 and CDR2 from the germline V gene are SQVTM and ANQGSEA. The chain's CDR3 is CSVVQGLYEQYF. DNA for the CDR3: TGCAGCGTTGTTCAGGGACTGTACGAGCAGTACTTC.

The chain has TRBV10-3 and TRBJ2-7; 9 bases line up with TRBD1. CDR3 length equals 13 residues. V lost 6 bases, J lost 4 bases, and 4 bases stayed unmatched. CDR1 ENHRY and CDR2 SYGVKD come from the germline V gene. The CDR3: CAISGTGQYEQYF. The CDR3 DNA sequence: TGTGCCATCAGCGGGACAGGGCAGTACGAGCAGTACTTC.

J is TRBJ2-1 and V is TRBV30; perhaps TRBD1 as D (6 bases). Germline loops: CDR1 GTSNPN, CDR2 SVGIG (reference sequence). V was cut by 5 bases and J by 4 bases, with 9 bases left in between. CDR3 length equals 12 residues. CDR3 residues: CAWGRGYNEQFF. The CDR3 region has the DNA TGTGCCTGGGGCAGGGGTTACAATGAGCAGTTCTTC.

This clone was seen only once. The V and J genes are TRBV27 and TRBJ2-1, with D maybe TRBD2 (6 bases). The V end lost 0 bases, the J end lost 0 bases, and 9 bases lay between the germline ends. Looked up from germline, CDR1 is MNHEY and CDR2 is SMNVEV (reference sequence). This CDR3 is built from 16 residues. CDR3 bases: TGTGCCAGCAGTTTATCGCGGGGAAGCTCCTACAATGAGCAGTTCTTC. Encoded protein: CASSLSRGSSYNEQFF.

The chain recombines TRBV28 with TRBJ2-1; TRBD2 aligns across 10 bases. The CDR3 consists of 14 residues. Germline V lookup: CDR1 MDHEN, CDR2 SYDVKM. J gave up 3 bases and V 9 bases, and 5 bases lay outside the gene matches. In DNA, the CDR3 is TGTGCCAGTGTAAAGCGGGAGGGCTACAATGAGCAGTTCTTC. This translates into CASVKREGYNEQFF. Complete variable domain (other parts from reference TRBV28 and TRBJ2-1): DVKVTQSSRYLVKRTGEKVFLECVQDMDHENMFWYRQDPGLGLRLIYFSYDVKMKEKGDIPEGYSVSREKKERFSLILESASTNQTSMYLCASVKREGYNEQFFGPGTRLTVL.

J is TRBJ2-3 and V is TRBV2; TRBD1 agrees at 7 bases. Losses at the gene ends were 9 bases for V and 2 bases for J; bases not matched to a gene: 5. The CDR3 extends over 13 amino acids. Germline CDR1 is SNHLY and CDR2 is FYNNEI. This CDR3 is CASQQGYTDTQYF. The DNA for the CDR3 is TGTGCCAGTCAACAGGGGTACACAGATACGCAGTATTTT. Full variable domain (remainder filled in from reference TRBV2 and TRBJ2-3): EPEVTQTPSHQVTQMGQEVILRCVPISNHLYFYWYRQILGQKVEFLVSFYNNEISEKSEIFDDQFSVERPDGSNFTLKIRSTKLEDSAMYFCASQQGYTDTQYFGPGTRLTVL.

The chain links TRBV7-3 to TRBJ1-1, with D maybe TRBD1 (5 bases). Per germline, CDR1 SGHTA and CDR2 FQGTGA. Trimming stripped 0 bases from V and 6 bases from J, with 11 bases between. The CDR3 runs 14 residues. DNA of the CDR3: TGTGCCAGCAGCTTAACAGGGGTCTTCGCTGAAGCTTTCTTT. It translates to CASSLTGVFAEAFF.

The V call is TRBV12-5, the J call TRBJ2-3; unclear D gene. The CDR3 consists of 16 residues. V was shortened by 4 bases and J by 1 base, with 15 bases between the two germline ends. Germline loops: CDR1 LGHNT, CDR2 FRNRAP. The CDR3 spells CASGYGPGSGTDTQYF. In DNA, the CDR3 is TGTGCTAGTGGTTACGGTCCCGGGTCTGGCACAGATACGCAGTATTTT.

The chain links TRBV5-4 to TRBJ1-1; TRBD1 agrees at 8 bases. Germline V lookup: CDR1 SGHNT, CDR2 YYREEE (reference sequence). The CDR3 spans 13 residues. V dropped 4 bases and J dropped 7; count of bases not matched to a gene: 6. The CDR3: CASSVDRVNEAFF. CDR3 in DNA: TGTGCCAGCAGCGTGGACAGGGTTAATGAAGCTTTCTTT.

The J gene is TRBJ2-7, the V gene TRBV19, with a weak D call TRBD2 (6 bases). CDR1 LNHDA and CDR2 SQIVND come from the germline V gene (reference sequence). The length of the CDR3 is 14 residues. Trimming pared 5 bases from V and 0 bases from J, leaving 11 bases between. In DNA, the CDR3 is TGTGCCAGTAGTCGCCGGGACTCCTCCTACGAGCAGTACTTC. Translating it yields CASSRRDSSYEQYF.

The chain is built from TRBV7-9 and TRBJ2-3; weak D call: TRBD2 (5 bases). Germline assignment: CDR1 SEHNR and CDR2 FQNEAQ (reference sequence). The CDR3 totals 14 residues. With 1 base removed from V and 4 bases from J, the gap between germline ends came to 9 bases. This CDR3 reads CASSLVMGADTQYF. In DNA, the CDR3 is TGTGCCAGCAGCTTAGTAATGGGAGCAGATACGCAGTATTTT.

The chain joins TRBV5-4 to TRBJ2-7; 13 bases are a match to TRBD2. Germline V gene sequence: CDR1 SGHNT, CDR2 YYREEE (reference sequence). Trimming removed 3 bases from V and 3 bases from J; junction bases left unmatched: 3. The CDR3 extends over 15 amino acids. The CDR3 sequence is CASSSGTSGVYEQYF. The DNA for the CDR3 is TGTGCCAGCAGCTCAGGGACTAGCGGGGTCTACGAGCAGTACTTC.

This chain connects TRBV19 to TRBJ2-1, with 7 bases that match TRBD1. CDR1 is LNHDA and CDR2 is SQIVND in the germline V gene (reference sequence). With V trimmed by 5 bases and J by 2 bases, 6 bases remained unmatched. The CDR3 totals 15 residues. The CDR3 region is CASSPGDRPYNEQFF. The DNA of the CDR3 is TGTGCCAGTAGTCCCGGGGACAGACCCTACAATGAGCAGTTCTTC.

A note on this clone: One end of the junction does not line up with germline, which may come from a read error. The chain combines TRBV9 with TRBJ1-1; no reliable D call. The CDR3 is made up of 14 amino acids. CDR1 SGDLS and CDR2 YYNGEE come from the germline V gene. Written as DNA, the CDR3 is TGTGCCAGCAGCGTCCAATCCCTCCCTACTGGAGCTTTCTTT. Its protein product is CASSVQSLPTGAFF.

The chain couples TRBV6-1 to TRBJ2-7; TRBD1 matches at 7 bases. Trimming took 6 bases from V and 5 from J; bases not matched to a gene: 7. The CDR3 extends over 13 amino acids. Germline loops: CDR1 MNHNS, CDR2 SASEGT. CDR3 in DNA: TGTGCCAGCAGCCGAGACAGGGTCGACGAGCAGTACTTC. Amino acid sequence: CASSRDRVDEQYF.

The chain links TRBV18 to TRBJ1-1; D perhaps matches TRBD1 (6 bases). V gave up 2 bases and J gave up 8 bases, with 9 bases separating them. Germline CDR1 and CDR2: KGHSH and LQKENI. This CDR3 is built from 12 residues. CDR3 residues: CASSPSDREAFF. CDR3 nucleotides: TGTGCCAGCTCACCATCGGACAGAGAAGCTTTCTTT.

This chain joins TRBV18 and TRBJ1-2, with unresolved D. The CDR3 is 16 residues long. Deletions cut 2 bases from V and 4 bases from J, with 17 bases between. Germline lookup yields CDR1 KGHSH and CDR2 LQKENI. The DNA for the CDR3 is TGTGCCAGCTCACCAGGAGGAGAGGGAGCCTTCTATGGCTACACCTTC. Its translation is CASSPGGEGAFYGYTF. Complete variable domain (other parts from reference TRBV18 and TRBJ1-2): NAGVMQNPRHLVRRRGQEARLRCSPMKGHSHVYWYRQLPEEGLKFMVYLQKENIIDESGMPKERFSAEFPKEGPSILRIQQVVRGDSAAYFCASSPGGEGAFYGYTFGSGTRLTVV.

This sequence joins TRBV30 and TRBJ1-4; 9 nucleotides agree with TRBD1. The germline V gene encodes CDR1 GTSNPN and CDR2 SVGIG (reference sequence). J gave up 10 bases and V 0 bases, and 6 bases lay outside the gene matches. This CDR3 spans 14 amino acids. The CDR3 loop is CAWSVGTGSGKLFF. The CDR3 DNA sequence: TGTGCCTGGAGTGTGGGGACAGGGTCTGGAAAACTGTTTTTT.

This clone was counted a single time. This chain uses TRBV19 with TRBJ1-5; 8 nucleotides align to TRBD1. This CDR3 is 17 amino acids long. Looked up from germline, CDR1 is LNHDA and CDR2 is SQIVND (reference sequence). The V gene end was trimmed by 1 base and the J gene end by 4 bases; junction bases not matched to a gene: 9. Here the CDR3 reads CASSIVAGRGPNQPQHF. The DNA of the CDR3 is TGTGCCAGTAGTATAGTCGCGGGCAGGGGGCCGAATCAGCCCCAGCATTTT.

The chain joins TRBV29-1 to TRBJ2-7; D unresolved. V lost 1 base to trimming and J lost 5 bases, with 15 bases between them. The CDR3 is 14 residues long. Germline CDR1 SQVTM, CDR2 ANQGSEA. DNA for the CDR3: TGCAGCGTTGAAGGGGTGGGCAGGCCGGACGAGCAGTACTTC. Protein product: CSVEGVGRPDEQYF.

The chain carries TRBV7-9 and TRBJ1-2, with 7 bases fitting TRBD1. Germline-derived CDR1 and CDR2 are SEHNR and FQNEAQ (reference sequence). V was pared by 1 base and J by 1 base, with 9 bases of the junction left unmatched. The CDR3 is 17 residues long. Written as DNA, the CDR3 is TGTGCCAGCAGCTTAGATGGCAGGGGGATTGTTAACTATGGCTACACCTTC. Amino acid sequence: CASSLDGRGIVNYGYTF.

V is TRBV6-4 and J is TRBJ2-7; TRBD2 aligns across 8 bases. J was trimmed by 5 bases and V by 9 bases; bases with no gene match: 0. The CDR3 has 10 residues. Germline V gene sequence: CDR1 MRHNA, CDR2 SNTAGT. The CDR3: CARRGDEQYF. The CDR3 DNA follows: TGTGCCAGGCGGGGGGACGAGCAGTACTTC.